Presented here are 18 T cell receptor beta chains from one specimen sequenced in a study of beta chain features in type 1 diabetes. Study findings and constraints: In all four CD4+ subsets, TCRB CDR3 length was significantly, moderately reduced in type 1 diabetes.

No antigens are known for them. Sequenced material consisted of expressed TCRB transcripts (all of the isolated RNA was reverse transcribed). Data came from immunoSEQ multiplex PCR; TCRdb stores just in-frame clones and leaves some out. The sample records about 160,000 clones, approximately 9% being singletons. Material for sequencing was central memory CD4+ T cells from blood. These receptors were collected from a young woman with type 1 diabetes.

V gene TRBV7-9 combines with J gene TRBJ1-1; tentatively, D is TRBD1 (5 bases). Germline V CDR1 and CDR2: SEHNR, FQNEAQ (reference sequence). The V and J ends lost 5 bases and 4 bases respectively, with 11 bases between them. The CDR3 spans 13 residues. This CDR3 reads CASSKGRGTEAFF. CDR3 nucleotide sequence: TGTGCCAGCAGCAAGGGAAGGGGCACTGAAGCTTTCTTT.

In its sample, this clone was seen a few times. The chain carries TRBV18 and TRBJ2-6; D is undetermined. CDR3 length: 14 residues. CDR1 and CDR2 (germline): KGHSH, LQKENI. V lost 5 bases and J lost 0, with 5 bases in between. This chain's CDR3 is CASSTASGANVLTF. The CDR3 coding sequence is TGTGCCAGCTCAACAGCCTCTGGGGCCAACGTCCTGACTTTC.

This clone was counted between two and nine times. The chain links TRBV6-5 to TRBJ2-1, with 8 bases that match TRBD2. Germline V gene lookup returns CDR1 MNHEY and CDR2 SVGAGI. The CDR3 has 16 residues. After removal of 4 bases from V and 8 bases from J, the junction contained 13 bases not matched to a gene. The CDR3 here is CASSLGGGGIIDEQFF. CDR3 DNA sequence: TGTGCCAGCAGTTTGGGCGGCGGGGGGATCATCGATGAGCAGTTCTTC.

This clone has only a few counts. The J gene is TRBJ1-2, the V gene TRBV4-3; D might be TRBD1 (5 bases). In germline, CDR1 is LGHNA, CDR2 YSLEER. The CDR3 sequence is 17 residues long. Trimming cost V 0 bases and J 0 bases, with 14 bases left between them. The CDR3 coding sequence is TGCGCCAGCAGCCAAGATTTGGTGACAGTTACTAACTATGGCTACACCTTC. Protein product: CASSQDLVTVTNYGYTF.

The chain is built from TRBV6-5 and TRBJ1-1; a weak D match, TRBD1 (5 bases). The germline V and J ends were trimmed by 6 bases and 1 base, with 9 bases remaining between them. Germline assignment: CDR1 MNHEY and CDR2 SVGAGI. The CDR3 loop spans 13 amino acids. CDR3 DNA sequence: TGTGCCAGCAGCCGCACAGGGAACACTGAAGCTTTCTTT. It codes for CASSRTGNTEAFF.

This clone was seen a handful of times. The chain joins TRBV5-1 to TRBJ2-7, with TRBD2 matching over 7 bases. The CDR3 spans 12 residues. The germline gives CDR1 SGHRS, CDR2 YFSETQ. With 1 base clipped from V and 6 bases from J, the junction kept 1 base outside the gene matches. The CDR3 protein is CASSLPGGEQYF. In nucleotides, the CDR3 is TGCGCCAGCAGCTTGCCGGGAGGCGAGCAGTACTTC.

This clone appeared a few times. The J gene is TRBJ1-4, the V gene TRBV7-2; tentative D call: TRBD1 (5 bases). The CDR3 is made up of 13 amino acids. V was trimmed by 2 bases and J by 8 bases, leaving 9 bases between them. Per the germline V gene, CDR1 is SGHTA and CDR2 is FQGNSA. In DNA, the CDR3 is TGTGCCAGCAGCTTACAGGGCGAGGAAAAACTGTTTTTT. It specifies CASSLQGEEKLFF.

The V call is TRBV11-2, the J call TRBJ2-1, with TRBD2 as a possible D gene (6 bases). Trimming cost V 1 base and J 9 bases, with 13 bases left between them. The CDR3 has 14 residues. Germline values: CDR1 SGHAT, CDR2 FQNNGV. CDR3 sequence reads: CASSLVSGVSEQFF. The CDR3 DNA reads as TGTGCCAGCAGCTTAGTATCGGGGGTAAGTGAGCAGTTCTTC. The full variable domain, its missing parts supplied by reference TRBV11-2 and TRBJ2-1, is EAGVAQSPRYKIIEKRQSVAFWCNPISGHATLYWYQQILGQGPKLLIQFQNNGVVDDSQLPKDRFSAERLKGVDSTLKIQPAKLEDSAVYLCASSLVSGVSEQFFGPGTRLTVL.

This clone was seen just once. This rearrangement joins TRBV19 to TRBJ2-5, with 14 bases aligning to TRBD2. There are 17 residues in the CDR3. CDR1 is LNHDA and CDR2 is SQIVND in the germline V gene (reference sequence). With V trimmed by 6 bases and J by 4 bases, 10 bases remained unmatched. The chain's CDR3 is CASRDTGLAGVGETQYF. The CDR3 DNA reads TGTGCCAGTAGGGACACGGGACTAGCGGGAGTCGGAGAGACCCAGTACTTC.

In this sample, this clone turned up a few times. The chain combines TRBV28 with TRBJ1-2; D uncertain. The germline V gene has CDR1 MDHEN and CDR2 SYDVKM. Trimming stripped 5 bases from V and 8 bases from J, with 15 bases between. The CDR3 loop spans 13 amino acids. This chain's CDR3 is CASSPRNSGGYTF. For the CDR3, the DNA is TGTGCCAGCAGTCCCCGTAACAGCGGGGGCTACACCTTC.

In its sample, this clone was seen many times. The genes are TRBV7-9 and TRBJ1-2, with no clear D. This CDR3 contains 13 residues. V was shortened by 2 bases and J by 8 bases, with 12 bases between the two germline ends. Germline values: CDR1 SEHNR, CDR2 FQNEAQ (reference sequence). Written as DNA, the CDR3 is TGTGCCAGCAGCTTACAGGCCAGTGGAGGCTACACCTTC. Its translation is CASSLQASGGYTF.

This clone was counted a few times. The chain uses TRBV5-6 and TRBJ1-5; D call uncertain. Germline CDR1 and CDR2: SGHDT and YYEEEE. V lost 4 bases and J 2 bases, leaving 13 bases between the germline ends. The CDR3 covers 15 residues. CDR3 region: CASSEWLRGNQPQHF. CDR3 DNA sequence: TGTGCCAGCAGCGAGTGGCTCCGGGGCAATCAGCCCCAGCATTTT.

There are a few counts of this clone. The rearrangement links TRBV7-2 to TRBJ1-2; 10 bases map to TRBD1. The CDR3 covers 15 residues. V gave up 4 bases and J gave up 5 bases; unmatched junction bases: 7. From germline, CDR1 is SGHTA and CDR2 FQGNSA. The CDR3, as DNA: TGTGCCAGCAGCTGGGGGACAGGGGCGGTATATGGCTACACCTTC. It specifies CASSWGTGAVYGYTF.

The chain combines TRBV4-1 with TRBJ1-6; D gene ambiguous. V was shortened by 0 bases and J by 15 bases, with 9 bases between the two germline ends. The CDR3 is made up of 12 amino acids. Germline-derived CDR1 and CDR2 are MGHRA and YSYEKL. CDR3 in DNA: TGCGCCAGCAGCCAAGACCCGGGGAACCTCCACTTT. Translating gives CASSQDPGNLHF.

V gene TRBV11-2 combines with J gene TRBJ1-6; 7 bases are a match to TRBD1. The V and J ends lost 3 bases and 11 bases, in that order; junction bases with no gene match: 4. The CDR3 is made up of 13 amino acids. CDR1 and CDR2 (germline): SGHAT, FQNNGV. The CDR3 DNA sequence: TGTGCCAGCAGCTTTGACAGGGCTACACCCCTCCACTTT. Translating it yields CASSFDRATPLHF.

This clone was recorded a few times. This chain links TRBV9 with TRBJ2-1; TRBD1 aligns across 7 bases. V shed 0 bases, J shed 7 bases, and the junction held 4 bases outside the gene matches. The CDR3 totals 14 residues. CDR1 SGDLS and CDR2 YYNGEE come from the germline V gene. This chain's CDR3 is CASSVDRQGNEQFF. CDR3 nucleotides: TGTGCCAGCAGCGTAGACCGACAGGGAAATGAGCAGTTCTTC.

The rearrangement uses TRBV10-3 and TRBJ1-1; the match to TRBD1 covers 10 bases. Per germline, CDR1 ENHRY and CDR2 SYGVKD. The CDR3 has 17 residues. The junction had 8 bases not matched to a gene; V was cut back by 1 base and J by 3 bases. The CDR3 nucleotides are TGTGCCATCAGTGAGTTGGGGTTTGGACAGGGGGACACTGAAGCTTTCTTT. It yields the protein CAISELGFGQGDTEAFF.

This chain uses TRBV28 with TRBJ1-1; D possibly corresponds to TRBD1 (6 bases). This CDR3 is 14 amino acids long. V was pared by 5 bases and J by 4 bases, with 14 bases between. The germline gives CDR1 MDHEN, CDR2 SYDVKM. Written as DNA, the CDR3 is TGTGCCAGCAGTCCATATCAGGGGTCCACTGAAGCTTTCTTT. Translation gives CASSPYQGSTEAFF.